This T cell receptor beta chain comes out of a study of cytomegalovirus exposure and HLA in healthy donors. This clone was recorded a few times. V was pared by 2 bases and J by 4 bases, with 14 bases between. This CDR3 is 15 amino acids long. The germline V gene has CDR1 KGHSH and CDR2 LQKENI. The PCR made use of 60 Vbeta and 13 Jbeta primers. Repertoires were generated with immunoSEQ multiplex PCR, while TCRdb's copy carries only in-frame clones and drops some. Altogether more than 70,000 clones are present, roughly 67% being singletons, with the ten largest covering 6% to 9.5%. The TCR originated in a man aged 35 to 55 in good health and CMV-seropositive. The rearrangement joins TRBV18 to TRBJ1-2; D is uncertain. Source material: PBMCs. CDR3 nucleotides: TGTGCCAGCTCACCAGGGGAGGGAAGGTTCTATGGCTACACCTTC. Protein sequence: CASSPGEGRFYGYTF.